This T cell receptor beta chain appears in the sequencing data of a study of beta chain features in type 1 diabetes. The study, taken as a whole, reports: Researchers report that Type 1 diabetes patients had moderately but significantly shorter TCRB CDR3s across all four CD4+ subsets. For TCRB rearrangement, an influence of HLA type remained unresolved here.

Reverse transcribing all isolated RNA meant expressed TCRB transcripts were sequenced. Mean read depth for naive, central memory and regulatory T cell samples was several million reads. The method was immunoSEQ multiplex PCR; TCRdb's version includes in-frame clones alone and lacks a portion of them. The data show approximately 160,000 clones, more than 60% seen once. Cells sorted by CD45RO/CCR7/CD25/CD127/CD95/CD27 comprised CD4+ naive, central memory, regulatory and stem cell-like memory cells. This clone has more than one count but fewer than ten. Its antigen is unidentified. The CDR3 is 16 amino acids. CDR1 is SQVTM and CDR2 is ANQGSEA in the germline V gene. V lost 6 bases, J lost 0 bases, and 15 bases lay in between.

Sequencing used naive CD4+ T cells from blood. The chain is built from TRBV29-1 and TRBJ2-6; the D gene is possibly TRBD2 (5 bases). This receptor was identified in a young man with type 1 diabetes. Written as DNA, the CDR3 is TGCAGCGTAGGAGGCAGGAGCATCTCTGGGGCCAACGTCCTGACTTTC. Translating it yields CSVGGRSISGANVLTF.